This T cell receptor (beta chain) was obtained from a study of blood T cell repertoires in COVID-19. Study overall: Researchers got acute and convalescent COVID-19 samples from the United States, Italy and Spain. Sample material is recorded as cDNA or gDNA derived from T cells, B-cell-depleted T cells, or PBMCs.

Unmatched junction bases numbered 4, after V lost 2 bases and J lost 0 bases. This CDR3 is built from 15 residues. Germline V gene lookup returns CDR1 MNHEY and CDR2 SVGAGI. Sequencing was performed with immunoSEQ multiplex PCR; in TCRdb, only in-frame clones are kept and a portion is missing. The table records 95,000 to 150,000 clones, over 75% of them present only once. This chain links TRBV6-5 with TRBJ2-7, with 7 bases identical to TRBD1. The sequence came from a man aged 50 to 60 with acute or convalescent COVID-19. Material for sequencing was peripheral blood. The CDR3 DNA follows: TGTGCCAGCAGTTACGGGGACAGAAGCTCCTACGAGCAGTACTTC. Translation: CASSYGDRSSYEQYF.